This TCR beta chain derives from a study of spatial heterogeneity in lung cancer. Sample time point: blood at routine non-recurrence follow-up after resection. A unique molecular identifier was attached to every TCR cDNA molecule. TCRdb fed the 5' RACE reads into MiXCR, producing one record per CDR3 protein. This table has some 32,000 distinct CDR3 sequences, about 10% appearing once. A single count supports this clonotype. Here the sequenced sample was PBMCs, taken at follow-up. The clonotype was recovered from a female donor with early-stage non-small cell lung cancer.

The CDR3 nucleotides are TGTGCCAGCAGCTTCCGGACTAGCGGGGGGCCGGCCTACGAGCAGTACTTC. Encoded protein: CASSFRTSGGPAYEQYF. The chain has TRBV11-2 and TRBJ2-7, with TRBD2 matching over 14 bases. With 3 bases clipped from V and 2 bases from J, the junction kept 6 bases outside the gene matches. The CDR3 consists of 17 residues. Germline loops: CDR1 SGHAT, CDR2 FQNNGV.